The clone carrying this TCR beta chain was observed a few times. The antigen is not known. The data stem from a study of early T cells in non-severe SARS-CoV-2 infection. The CDR3 loop spans 14 amino acids. The germline gives CDR1 MNHEY, CDR2 SVGAGI. V was cut by 4 bases and J by 3 bases, with 13 bases left in between. Broader study findings: The study's VDJdb matching favored anti-spike CD8 responses and missed private and CD4 specificities.

Attached unique molecular identifiers marked individual cDNA molecules. From the 5' RACE reads, TCRdb called clonotypes with MiXCR, one entry per CDR3 protein. The sample includes around 70,000 distinct CDR3 sequences, around 12% seen only once; the top ten take approximately 4.9%. Material: whole blood. The genes are TRBV6-5 and TRBJ2-7, with unresolved D. This receptor was identified in an adult who was a healthcare worker with PCR-confirmed SARS-CoV-2 infection or an uninfected control (not recorded which). CDR3 DNA: TGTGCCAGCAGTTCCCGGGCGAAGCACTACGAGCAGTACTTC. This gives the protein CASSSRAKHYEQYF.